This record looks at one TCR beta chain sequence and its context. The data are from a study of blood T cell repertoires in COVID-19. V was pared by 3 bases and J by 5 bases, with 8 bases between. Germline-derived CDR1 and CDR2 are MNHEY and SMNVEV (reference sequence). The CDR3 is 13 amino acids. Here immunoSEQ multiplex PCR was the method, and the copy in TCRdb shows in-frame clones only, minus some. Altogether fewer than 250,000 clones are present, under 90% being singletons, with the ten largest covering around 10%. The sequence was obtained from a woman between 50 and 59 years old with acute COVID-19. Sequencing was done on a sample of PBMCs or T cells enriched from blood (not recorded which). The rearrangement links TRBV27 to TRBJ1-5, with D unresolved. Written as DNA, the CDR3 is TGTGCCAGCAGTTTCGAGGTGGATCAGCCCCAGCATTTT. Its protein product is CASSFEVDQPQHF.